Sequencing of this T cell receptor (beta chain) was carried out in a study of blood T cell repertoires in COVID-19. As for the study in general: From T cells, B-cell-depleted T cells, or PBMCs came the material, which was cDNA or gDNA.

As originally analysed: Amplified reference gene primers provided the basis for estimating nucleated cell counts. Assay: immunoSEQ multiplex PCR; the TCRdb copy retains only in-frame clones and omits some. For V, J and clone size, that table is used; D and trimming come from the DNA. The sample consists of over 200,000 clones, around 75% of them appearing once. The receptor was isolated from a human donor in a cohort sampled during active COVID-19. Sequencing was done on a sample of peripheral blood.

CDR3 sequence reads: CASSSQGNTIYF. The DNA for the CDR3 is TGTGCCAGCAGTTCACAAGGAAACACCATATATTTT. The chain has TRBV6-5 and TRBJ1-3; D not resolved. V lost 4 bases, J lost 4 bases, and 5 bases lay in between. The CDR3 is made up of 12 amino acids. The germline CDR1 and CDR2 sequences are MNHEY and SVGAGI.